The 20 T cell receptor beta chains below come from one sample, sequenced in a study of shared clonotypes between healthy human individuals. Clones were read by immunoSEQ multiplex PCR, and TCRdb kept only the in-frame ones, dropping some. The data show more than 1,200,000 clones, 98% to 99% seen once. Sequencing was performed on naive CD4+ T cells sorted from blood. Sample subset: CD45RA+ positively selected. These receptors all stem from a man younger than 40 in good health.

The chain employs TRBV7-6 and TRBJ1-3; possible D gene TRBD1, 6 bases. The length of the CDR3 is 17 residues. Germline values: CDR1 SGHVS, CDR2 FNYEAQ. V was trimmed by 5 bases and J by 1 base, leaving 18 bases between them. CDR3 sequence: CASSLGQNSPSGNTIYF. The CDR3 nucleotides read TGTGCCAGCAGCCTAGGACAGAATAGTCCATCTGGAAACACCATATATTTT.

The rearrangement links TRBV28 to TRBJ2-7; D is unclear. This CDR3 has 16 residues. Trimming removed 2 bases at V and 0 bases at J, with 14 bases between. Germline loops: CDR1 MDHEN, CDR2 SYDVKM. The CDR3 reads CASSLTTAFRSYEQYF. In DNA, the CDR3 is TGTGCCAGCAGTTTAACCACAGCCTTTCGCTCCTACGAGCAGTACTTC. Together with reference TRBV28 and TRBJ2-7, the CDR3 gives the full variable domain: DVKVTQSSRYLVKRTGEKVFLECVQDMDHENMFWYRQDPGLGLRLIYFSYDVKMKEKGDIPEGYSVSREKKERFSLILESASTNQTSMYLCASSLTTAFRSYEQYFGPGTRLTVT.

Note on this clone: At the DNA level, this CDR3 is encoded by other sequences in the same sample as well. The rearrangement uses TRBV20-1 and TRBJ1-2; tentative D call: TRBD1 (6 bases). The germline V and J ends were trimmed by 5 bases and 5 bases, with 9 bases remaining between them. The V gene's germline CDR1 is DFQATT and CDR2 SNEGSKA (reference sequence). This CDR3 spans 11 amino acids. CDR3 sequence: CSALTGYGYTF. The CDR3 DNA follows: TGCAGTGCTCTAACAGGGTATGGCTACACCTTC.

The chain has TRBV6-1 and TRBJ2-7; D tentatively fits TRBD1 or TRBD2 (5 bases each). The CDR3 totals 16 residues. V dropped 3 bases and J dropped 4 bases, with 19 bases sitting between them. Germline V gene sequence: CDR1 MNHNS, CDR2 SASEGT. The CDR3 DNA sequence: TGTGCCAGCAGTGAGATATTGGGGACCGACTTTTACGAGCAGTACTTC. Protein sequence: CASSEILGTDFYEQYF.

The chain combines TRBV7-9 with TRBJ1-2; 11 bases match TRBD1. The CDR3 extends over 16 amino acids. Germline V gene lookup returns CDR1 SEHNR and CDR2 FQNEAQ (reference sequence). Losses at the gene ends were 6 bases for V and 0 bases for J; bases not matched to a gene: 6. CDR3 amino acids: CASRGTGGTSNYGYTF. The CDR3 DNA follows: TGTGCCAGCAGGGGGACAGGGGGAACTTCTAACTATGGCTACACCTTC.

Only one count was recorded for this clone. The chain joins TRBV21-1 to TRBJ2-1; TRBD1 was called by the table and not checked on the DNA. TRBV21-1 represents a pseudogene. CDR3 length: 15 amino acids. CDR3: CASSLIRGTYNEQFF. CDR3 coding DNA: TGTGCCAGCAGCCTTATCAGGGGTACCTACAATGAGCAGTTCTTC.

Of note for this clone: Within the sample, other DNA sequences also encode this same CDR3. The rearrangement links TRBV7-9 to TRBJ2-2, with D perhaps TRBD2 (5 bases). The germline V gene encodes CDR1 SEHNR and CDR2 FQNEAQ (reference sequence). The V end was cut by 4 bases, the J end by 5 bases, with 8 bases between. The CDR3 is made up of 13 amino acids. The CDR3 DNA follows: TGTGCCAGCAGCTCCCGGGAAACCGGGGAGCTGTTTTTT. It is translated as CASSSRETGELFF.

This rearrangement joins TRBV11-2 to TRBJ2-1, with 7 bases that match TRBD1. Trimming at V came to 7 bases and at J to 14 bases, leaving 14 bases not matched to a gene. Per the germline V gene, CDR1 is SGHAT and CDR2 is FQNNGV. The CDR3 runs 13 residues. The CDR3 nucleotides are TGTGCCAGCACCTCATACCTACAGGGGCAAGAGTTCTTC. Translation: CASTSYLQGQEFF.

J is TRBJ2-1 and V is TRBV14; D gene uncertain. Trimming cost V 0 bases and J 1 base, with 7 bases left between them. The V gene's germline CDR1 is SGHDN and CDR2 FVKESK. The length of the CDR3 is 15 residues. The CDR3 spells CASSQDLESYNEQFF. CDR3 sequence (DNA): TGTGCCAGCAGCCAAGATTTAGAATCCTACAATGAGCAGTTCTTC.

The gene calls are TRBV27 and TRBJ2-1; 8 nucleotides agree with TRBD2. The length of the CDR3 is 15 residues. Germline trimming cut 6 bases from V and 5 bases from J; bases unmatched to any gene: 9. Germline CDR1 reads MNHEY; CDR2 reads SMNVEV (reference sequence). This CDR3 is CASSQRERFNNEQFF. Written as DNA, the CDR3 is TGTGCCAGCAGCCAGCGGGAGAGGTTTAACAATGAGCAGTTCTTC.

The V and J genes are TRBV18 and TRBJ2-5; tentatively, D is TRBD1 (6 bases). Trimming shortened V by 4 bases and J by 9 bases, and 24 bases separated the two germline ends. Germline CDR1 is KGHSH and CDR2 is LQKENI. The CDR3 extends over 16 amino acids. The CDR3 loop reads CASSHARDTSRFSQYF. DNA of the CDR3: TGTGCCAGCTCACATGCCCGGGACACCTCAAGATTTTCCCAGTACTTC. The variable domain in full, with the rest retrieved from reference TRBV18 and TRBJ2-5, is NAGVMQNPRHLVRRRGQEARLRCSPMKGHSHVYWYRQLPEEGLKFMVYLQKENIIDESGMPKERFSAEFPKEGPSILRIQQVVRGDSAAYFCASSHARDTSRFSQYFGPGTRLLVL.

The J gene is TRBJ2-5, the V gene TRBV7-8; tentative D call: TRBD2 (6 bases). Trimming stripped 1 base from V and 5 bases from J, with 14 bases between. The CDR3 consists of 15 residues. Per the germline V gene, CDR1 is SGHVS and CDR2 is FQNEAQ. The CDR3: CASSLVGSGGETQYF. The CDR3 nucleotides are TGTGCCAGCAGCTTAGTGGGTAGCGGTGGGGAGACCCAGTACTTC.

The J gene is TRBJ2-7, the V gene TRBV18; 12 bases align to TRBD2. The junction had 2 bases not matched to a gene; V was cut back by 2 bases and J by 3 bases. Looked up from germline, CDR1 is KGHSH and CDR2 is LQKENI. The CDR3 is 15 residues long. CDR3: CASSPTGLAGYEQYF. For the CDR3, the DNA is TGTGCCAGCTCACCAACGGGACTAGCGGGCTACGAGCAGTACTTC.

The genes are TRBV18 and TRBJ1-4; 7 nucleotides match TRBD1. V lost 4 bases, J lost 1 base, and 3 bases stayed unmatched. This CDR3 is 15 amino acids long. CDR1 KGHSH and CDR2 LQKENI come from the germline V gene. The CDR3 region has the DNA TGTGCCAGCTCACTCCAGGGGGGAACTAATGAAAAACTGTTTTTT. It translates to CASSLQGGTNEKLFF.

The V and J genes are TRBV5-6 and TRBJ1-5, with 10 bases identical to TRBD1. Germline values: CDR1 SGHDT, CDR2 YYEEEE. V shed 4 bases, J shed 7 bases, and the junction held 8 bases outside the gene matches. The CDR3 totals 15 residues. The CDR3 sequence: CASSPGTGDDQPQHF. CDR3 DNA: TGTGCCAGCAGCCCTGGGACAGGGGATGACCAGCCCCAGCATTTT.

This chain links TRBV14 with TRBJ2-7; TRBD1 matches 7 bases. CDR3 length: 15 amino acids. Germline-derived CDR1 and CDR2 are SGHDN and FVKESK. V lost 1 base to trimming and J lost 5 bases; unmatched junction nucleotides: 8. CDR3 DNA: TGTGCCAGCAGCCAAGTGAGGGGGCGACTGGACGAGCAGTACTTC. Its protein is CASSQVRGRLDEQYF.

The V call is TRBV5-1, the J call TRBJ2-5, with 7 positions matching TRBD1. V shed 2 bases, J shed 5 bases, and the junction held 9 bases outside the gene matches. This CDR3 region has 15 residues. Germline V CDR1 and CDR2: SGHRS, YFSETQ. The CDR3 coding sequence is TGCGCCAGCAGCTTAGACGGGACAGAGGGGGAGACCCAGTACTTC. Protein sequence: CASSLDGTEGETQYF.

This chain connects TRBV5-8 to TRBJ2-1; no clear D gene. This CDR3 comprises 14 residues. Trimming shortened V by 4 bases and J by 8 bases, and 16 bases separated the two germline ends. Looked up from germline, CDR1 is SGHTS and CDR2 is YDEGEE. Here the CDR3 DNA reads TGTGCCAGCAGCCCAAGGCAGCCAAGGGATGAGCAGTTCTTC. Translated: CASSPRQPRDEQFF.

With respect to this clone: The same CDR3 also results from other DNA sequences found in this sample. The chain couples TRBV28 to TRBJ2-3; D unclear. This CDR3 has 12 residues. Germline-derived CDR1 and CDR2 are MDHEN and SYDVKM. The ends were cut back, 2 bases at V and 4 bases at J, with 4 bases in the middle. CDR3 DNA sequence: TGTGCCAGCAGTTTACTCGCAGATACGCAGTATTTT. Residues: CASSLLADTQYF.

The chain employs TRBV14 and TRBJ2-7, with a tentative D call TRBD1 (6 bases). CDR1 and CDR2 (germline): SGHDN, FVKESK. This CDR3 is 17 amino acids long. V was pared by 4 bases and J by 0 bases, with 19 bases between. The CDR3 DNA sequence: TGTGCCAGCAGCCTTCACCATGGACAGTTAAGCTCCTACGAGCAGTACTTC. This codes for CASSLHHGQLSSYEQYF.